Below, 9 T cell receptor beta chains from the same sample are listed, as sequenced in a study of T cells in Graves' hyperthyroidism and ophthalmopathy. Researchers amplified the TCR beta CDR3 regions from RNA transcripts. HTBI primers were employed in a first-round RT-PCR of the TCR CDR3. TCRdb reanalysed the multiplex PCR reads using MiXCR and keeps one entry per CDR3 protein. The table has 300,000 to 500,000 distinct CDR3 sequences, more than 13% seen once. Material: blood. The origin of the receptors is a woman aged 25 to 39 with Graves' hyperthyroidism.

Here the CDR3 DNA reads TGCAGTGCTACGAGGGACGGCCGTTACGAGCAGTACTTC. It yields the protein CSATRDGRYEQYF. The chain is built from TRBV20-1 and TRBJ2-7; D is possibly TRBD1 or TRBD2 (5 bases each). The V end lost 4 bases, the J end lost 4 bases, and 14 bases lay between the germline ends. Germline loops: CDR1 DFQATT, CDR2 SNEGSKA (reference sequence). This CDR3 contains 13 residues.

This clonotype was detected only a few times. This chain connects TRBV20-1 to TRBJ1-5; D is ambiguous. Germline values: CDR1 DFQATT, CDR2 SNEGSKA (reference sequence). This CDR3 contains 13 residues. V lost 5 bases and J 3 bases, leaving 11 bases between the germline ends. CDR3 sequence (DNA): TGCAGTGCTGTGATCCGATACAATCAGCCCCAGCATTTT. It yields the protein CSAVIRYNQPQHF.

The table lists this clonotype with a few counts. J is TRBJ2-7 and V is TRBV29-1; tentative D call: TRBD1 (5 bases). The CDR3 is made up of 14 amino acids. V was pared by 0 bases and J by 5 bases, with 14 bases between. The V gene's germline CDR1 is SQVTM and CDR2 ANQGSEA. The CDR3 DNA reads TGCAGCGTTGAAGATCTCAGGGATGTGGACGAGCAGTACTTC. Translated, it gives CSVEDLRDVDEQYF.

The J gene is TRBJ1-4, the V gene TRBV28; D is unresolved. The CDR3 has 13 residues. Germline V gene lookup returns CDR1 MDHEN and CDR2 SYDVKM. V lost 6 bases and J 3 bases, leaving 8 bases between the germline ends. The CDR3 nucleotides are TGTGCCAGCAGCAAGGAAGCTAATGAAAAACTGTTTTTT. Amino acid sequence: CASSKEANEKLFF.

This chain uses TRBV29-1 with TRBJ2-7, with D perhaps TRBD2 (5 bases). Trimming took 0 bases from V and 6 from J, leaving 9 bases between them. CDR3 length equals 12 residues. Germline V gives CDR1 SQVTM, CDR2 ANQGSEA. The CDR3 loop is CSVEDVSAEQYF. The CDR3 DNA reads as TGCAGCGTTGAAGATGTTAGCGCCGAGCAGTACTTC.

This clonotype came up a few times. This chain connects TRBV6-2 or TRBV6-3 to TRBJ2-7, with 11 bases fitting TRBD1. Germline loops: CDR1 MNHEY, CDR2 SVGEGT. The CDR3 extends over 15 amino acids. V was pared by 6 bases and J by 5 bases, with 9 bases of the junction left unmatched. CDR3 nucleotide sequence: TGTGCCAGCAGAACCCCCGGACAGGGGGCCGACGAGCAGTACTTC. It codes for CASRTPGQGADEQYF.

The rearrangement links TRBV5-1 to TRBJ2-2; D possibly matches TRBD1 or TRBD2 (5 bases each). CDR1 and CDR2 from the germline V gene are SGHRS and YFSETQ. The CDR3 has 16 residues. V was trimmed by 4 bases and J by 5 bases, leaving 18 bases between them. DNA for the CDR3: TGCGCCAGCAGCCTCCTCACCGGGACGACAACCGGGGAGCTGTTTTTT. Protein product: CASSLLTGTTTGELFF.

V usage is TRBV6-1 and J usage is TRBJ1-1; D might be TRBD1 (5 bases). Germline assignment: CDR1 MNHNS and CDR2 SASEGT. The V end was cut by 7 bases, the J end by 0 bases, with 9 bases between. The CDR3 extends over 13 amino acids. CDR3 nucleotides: TGTGCCAGCACCCTGGGACTGAACACTGAAGCTTTCTTT. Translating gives CASTLGLNTEAFF.

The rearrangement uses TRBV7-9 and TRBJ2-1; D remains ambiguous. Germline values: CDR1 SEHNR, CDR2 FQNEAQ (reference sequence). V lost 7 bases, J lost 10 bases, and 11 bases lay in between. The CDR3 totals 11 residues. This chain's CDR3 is CASTTDQEQFF. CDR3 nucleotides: TGTGCCAGCACCACGGACCAGGAGCAGTTCTTC.